This T cell receptor beta chain was sequenced during a study of beta chain features in type 1 diabetes. This clone turned up a few times. Its antigen is currently unknown. Whole-study findings and limits: Individuals with type 1 diabetes displayed fewer insertions and more deletions at VDJ junctions.

Reverse transcription of all isolated RNA meant that expressed TCRB transcripts were sequenced. About 3.6 million reads was the average for naive, central memory and regulatory T cell samples. Repertoires were generated with immunoSEQ multiplex PCR, while TCRdb's copy carries only in-frame clones and drops some. This sample has around 250,000 clones, with 25% to 35% found just once. The CDR3 has 14 residues. V lost 2 bases and J 9 bases, leaving 15 bases between the germline ends. In germline, CDR1 is SGHRS, CDR2 YFSETQ. V gene TRBV5-1 combines with J gene TRBJ2-1; D might be TRBD1 (6 bases). This receptor was obtained from a man aged 25 to 40 in good health. Input material: central memory CD4+ T cells from blood. CDR3 protein: CASSFSLDSIEQFF. The CDR3 DNA follows: TGCGCCAGCAGCTTCTCGTTGGACAGCATTGAGCAGTTCTTC.